The TCR beta chain under discussion was sequenced for a study of T cells in tuberculosis. TCRdb keeps only in-frame clones here, not all; method: immunoSEQ multiplex PCR. The profile shows 88,000 or so clones, more than 75% of them singletons. Sorting used thawed, overnight-rested PBMC stained with anti-CD3, a viability dye and GMM-loaded CD1B tetramer. The CD1B tetramers carried C32 glucose monomycolate purified from Rhodococcus equi. Before cryopreservation, the sorted PBMC lost their CD14-expressing monocytes. About 94,000 tetramer-negative cells were sorted from each donor. The germline gives CDR1 SGHTA, CDR2 FQGNSA. Losses at the gene ends were 5 bases for V and 5 bases for J; bases not matched to a gene: 13. This CDR3 spans 16 amino acids.

Sequencing was carried out using CD1b-GMM tetramer-negative cells sorted from PBMCs. J is TRBJ2-7 and V is TRBV7-2; 9 bases are a match to TRBD1. The TCR sequence derives from an adult woman with latent tuberculosis. CDR3: CASSLNDPGTGNEQYF. The CDR3 DNA follows: TGTGCCAGCAGCCTTAACGACCCCGGGACAGGGAACGAGCAGTACTTC.